The 30 T cell receptor beta chains below come from one sample, sequenced in a study of early T cells in non-severe SARS-CoV-2 infection. From the 5' RACE reads, TCRdb called clonotypes with MiXCR, one entry per CDR3 protein. The sample lists 90,000 to 100,000 distinct CDR3 sequences, over 10% occurring once. Sequencing used whole blood. These receptors originate from an adult who was a healthcare worker with PCR-confirmed SARS-CoV-2 infection or an uninfected control (not recorded which).

Ten or more counts support this clonotype. The chain carries TRBV7-9 and TRBJ2-3, with TRBD2 identical over 10 bases. CDR1 is SEHNR and CDR2 is FQNEAQ in the germline V gene (reference sequence). The CDR3 contains 15 residues. V dropped 5 bases and J dropped 3; count of bases not matched to a gene: 5. This CDR3 is CASSLSSGGTDTQYF. CDR3 nucleotides: TGTGCCAGCAGCCTCTCTAGCGGGGGTACAGATACGCAGTATTTT.

This clonotype was counted only a few times. The gene calls are TRBV29-1 and TRBJ2-7, with D perhaps matching TRBD1 (6 bases). V gave up 7 bases and J gave up 2 bases, with 9 bases separating them. CDR1 is SQVTM, CDR2 ANQGSEA, per germline. The CDR3 contains 11 residues. CDR3 protein: CSAGQTYEQYF. CDR3 coding DNA: TGCAGCGCCGGACAGACCTACGAGCAGTACTTC.

This clonotype appeared a few times. The chain joins TRBV9 to TRBJ2-1; D gene unclear. The CDR3 totals 15 residues. Germline V lookup: CDR1 SGDLS, CDR2 YYNGEE. Trimming cost V 0 bases and J 5 bases, with 12 bases left between them. In nucleotides, the CDR3 is TGTGCCAGCAGCGTAGGGCCTGGGAACAACAATGAGCAGTTCTTC. Its translation: CASSVGPGNNNEQFF.

J is TRBJ2-3 and V is TRBV11-2, with 11 bases fitting TRBD2. The CDR3 consists of 20 residues. V was clipped by 5 bases and J by 2 bases; unmatched bases: 18. Per germline, CDR1 SGHAT and CDR2 FQNNGV. The CDR3 loop is CASSLRRLAGGTPDTDTQYF. The CDR3 DNA follows: TGTGCCAGCAGCCTCCGGCGGCTAGCGGGGGGTACTCCAGACACAGATACGCAGTATTTT.

The sample holds many counts of this clonotype. The chain couples TRBV6-6 to TRBJ2-7; 11 bases agree with TRBD1. Germline CDR1 is MNHNY and CDR2 is SVGAGI (reference sequence). With V trimmed by 2 bases and J by 1 base, 1 base remained unmatched. The CDR3 length is 15 residues. CDR3 protein: CASSYGQGASYEQYF. The CDR3, as DNA: TGTGCCAGCAGTTACGGACAGGGGGCATCCTACGAGCAGTACTTC.

Points on this clonotype: Given the absence of the conserved phenylalanine or tryptophan at the CDR3 end, a read error is likely. The CDR3 reads CASSPRDRLYGYTI. CDR3 sequence (DNA): TGTGCCAGCAGCCCCCGGGACCGACTCTATGGCTACACCATC. The genes are TRBV3-1 and TRBJ1-2, with D possibly matching TRBD1 (5 bases). V was shortened by 4 bases and J by 4 bases, with 13 bases between the two germline ends. Germline CDR1 and CDR2: LGHDT and YNNKEL (reference sequence). The CDR3 consists of 14 residues.

There are many counts of this clonotype. This chain links TRBV20-1 with TRBJ2-3, with 7 nucleotides matching TRBD1. CDR3 size: 15 residues. Germline V CDR1 and CDR2: DFQATT, SNEGSKA (reference sequence). With 5 bases clipped from V and 1 base from J, the junction kept 9 bases outside the gene matches. CDR3 protein: CSAAGGEIGTDTQYF. The CDR3, as DNA: TGCAGTGCTGCAGGGGGTGAGATAGGCACAGATACGCAGTATTTT.

This clonotype occurred many times. This rearrangement joins TRBV7-2 to TRBJ2-7, with 11 bases that match TRBD2. V shed 4 bases and J 9 bases; nucleotides not matched to a gene: 14. The CDR3 is 16 residues long. Germline CDR1 is SGHTA and CDR2 is FQGNSA. CDR3 sequence (DNA): TGTGCCAGCAGCTACGGGACTAGCGGCCCCCCCGTTCGGCAGTACTTC. Translating gives CASSYGTSGPPVRQYF.

The chain recombines TRBV3-1 with TRBJ2-7; D gene ambiguous. Deletions cut 1 base from V and 6 bases from J, with 4 bases between. Germline V lookup: CDR1 LGHDT, CDR2 YNNKEL (reference sequence). The CDR3 extends over 11 amino acids. The CDR3 bases are TGTGCCAGCAGCCAAGTGGGCGAGCAGTACTTC. Protein product: CASSQVGEQYF.

The chain is built from TRBV5-1 and TRBJ1-2; D gene ambiguous. Germline V lookup: CDR1 SGHRS, CDR2 YFSETQ. Trimming pared 1 base from V and 0 bases from J, leaving 13 bases between. CDR3 length: 16 amino acids. The CDR3 DNA reads TGCGCCAGCAGCTTGTTCAGTGGGCCTACTAACTATGGCTACACCTTC. This sequence encodes CASSLFSGPTNYGYTF.

In its sample, this clonotype was seen many times. This sequence joins TRBV7-2 and TRBJ2-1; no firm D call. The CDR3 has 14 amino acids. CDR1 SGHTA and CDR2 FQGNSA come from the germline V gene. Between the trimmed V and J ends, which lost 7 bases and 8 bases, there was a span of 18 bases. The CDR3 spells CASNFSPSRDEQFF. The CDR3 nucleotides are TGTGCCAGCAACTTTTCACCCTCAAGGGATGAGCAGTTCTTC.

This clonotype has a count of ten or more. V gene TRBV20-1 combines with J gene TRBJ2-3; TRBD2 is a possible D gene (5 bases). The CDR3 sequence is 15 residues long. The V gene's germline CDR1 is DFQATT and CDR2 SNEGSKA (reference sequence). V dropped 1 base and J dropped 5 bases, with 16 bases sitting between them. The CDR3 here is CSARVASNSGDTQYF. The CDR3 region has the DNA TGCAGTGCTAGAGTTGCTAGCAATTCAGGAGATACGCAGTATTTT.

This clonotype was detected ten times or more. The V call is TRBV28, the J call TRBJ1-5; TRBD1 matches at 7 bases. V lost 3 bases and J lost 5; bases outside the gene matches: 10. CDR3 length equals 16 residues. Germline V gene lookup returns CDR1 MDHEN and CDR2 SYDVKM. The DNA for the CDR3 is TGTGCCAGCAGTTTTGCAGCAGGGGGAAGGGATCAGCCCCAGCATTTT. Its translation is CASSFAAGGRDQPQHF. Variable domain in full (rest from reference TRBV28 and TRBJ1-5): DVKVTQSSRYLVKRTGEKVFLECVQDMDHENMFWYRQDPGLGLRLIYFSYDVKMKEKGDIPEGYSVSREKKERFSLILESASTNQTSMYLCASSFAAGGRDQPQHFGDGTRLSIL.

This clonotype was counted many times. The genes are TRBV2 and TRBJ1-5, with D tentatively TRBD1 (5 bases). The CDR3 extends over 14 amino acids. CDR1 and CDR2 from the germline V gene are SNHLY and FYNNEI. V lost 8 bases and J 1 base, leaving 12 bases between the germline ends. The CDR3 region is CASPGRTSNQPQHF. The CDR3, as DNA: TGTGCCAGCCCAGGGAGGACGAGCAATCAGCCCCAGCATTTT.

This rearrangement joins TRBV7-9 to TRBJ2-2; TRBD1 aligns across 8 bases. With 6 bases clipped from V and 3 bases from J, the junction kept 9 bases outside the gene matches. Germline V gives CDR1 SEHNR, CDR2 FQNEAQ (reference sequence). The CDR3 extends over 16 amino acids. CDR3: CASRPDRGRDTGELFF. CDR3 in DNA: TGTGCCAGCAGGCCCGACAGGGGCCGAGACACCGGGGAGCTGTTTTTT.

This clonotype was observed many times. The rearrangement joins TRBV6-5 to TRBJ1-1; D is unclear. This CDR3 has 14 residues. Trimming cost V 2 bases and J 8 bases, with 15 bases left between them. Germline loops: CDR1 MNHEY, CDR2 SVGAGI. The CDR3 loop reads CASSYQTLGEEAFF. In DNA form, the CDR3 reads TGTGCCAGCAGTTACCAAACGTTAGGTGAGGAAGCTTTCTTT.

In this sample, this clonotype turned up a few times. The chain joins TRBV28 to TRBJ2-1; D might be TRBD2 (6 bases). V lost 6 bases and J 11 bases, leaving 20 bases between the germline ends. Germline CDR1 reads MDHEN; CDR2 reads SYDVKM. This CDR3 contains 14 residues. CDR3 region: CASSSGPLATKQFF. The CDR3 DNA reads TGTGCCAGCAGCTCTGGGCCTCTAGCGACGAAGCAGTTCTTC. Drawing the rest from reference TRBV28 and TRBJ2-1, the complete variable domain is DVKVTQSSRYLVKRTGEKVFLECVQDMDHENMFWYRQDPGLGLRLIYFSYDVKMKEKGDIPEGYSVSREKKERFSLILESASTNQTSMYLCASSSGPLATKQFFGPGTRLTVL.

V is TRBV18 and J is TRBJ2-5; 14 bases fit TRBD2. The trim removed 3 bases at V and 5 bases at J, leaving 8 bases unmatched. The CDR3 runs 17 residues. Germline loops: CDR1 KGHSH, CDR2 LQKENI. The CDR3 is CASSPSGLAGGQETQYF. CDR3 nucleotide sequence: TGTGCCAGCTCACCCTCTGGACTAGCGGGGGGCCAGGAGACCCAGTACTTC.

This clonotype was detected a few times. V is TRBV5-1 and J is TRBJ1-4, with TRBD1 identical over 9 bases. Germline V gene data show CDR1 as SGHRS and CDR2 as YFSETQ. The CDR3 contains 14 residues. The V and J ends lost 4 bases and 4 bases, in that order; junction bases with no gene match: 2. CDR3 region: CASSLGQGNEKLFF. In DNA, the CDR3 is TGCGCCAGCAGCCTGGGACAGGGTAATGAAAAACTGTTTTTT.

This clonotype was recorded many times. The chain carries TRBV6-5 and TRBJ2-5, with 10 bases that match TRBD1. This CDR3 is 15 amino acids long. V lost 6 bases to trimming and J lost 2 bases; unmatched junction nucleotides: 6. CDR1 is MNHEY, CDR2 SVGAGI, per germline. The CDR3 loop reads CASSRDRGPQETQYF. Here the CDR3 DNA reads TGTGCCAGCAGCCGCGACAGGGGGCCTCAAGAGACCCAGTACTTC.

This CDR3 reads CASSSGPRLGGYTF. CDR3 bases: TGTGCCAGCAGTTCCGGACCCCGCCTAGGCGGCTACACCTTC. V is TRBV12-3 or TRBV12-4 and J is TRBJ1-2; D remains ambiguous. The CDR3 loop spans 14 amino acids. With 4 bases removed from V and 8 bases from J, the gap between germline ends came to 17 bases.

This clonotype has at least ten counts. The V call is TRBV7-9, the J call TRBJ2-3; the D is unclear. This CDR3 region has 15 residues. Trimming removed 7 bases at V and 1 base at J, with 15 bases between. Germline V CDR1 and CDR2: SEHNR, FQNEAQ (reference sequence). The CDR3 DNA follows: TGTGCCAGCACCGATGTCCCTGCAGGCACAGATACGCAGTATTTT. Translated: CASTDVPAGTDTQYF.

This chain joins TRBV14 and TRBJ2-2; tentatively, D is TRBD1 (5 bases). The CDR3 extends over 15 amino acids. V was pared by 0 bases and J by 6 bases, with 11 bases between. Germline V gives CDR1 SGHDN, CDR2 FVKESK. CDR3 DNA sequence: TGTGCCAGCAGCCAAGATCGGCAGGGCGCCGGGGAGCTGTTTTTT. As protein: CASSQDRQGAGELFF.

A remark on this clonotype: A much more abundant neighbour one base away suggests this may be a read error. The CDR3 does not end in the conserved phenylalanine or tryptophan, so this is likely a read error. The chain links TRBV28 to TRBJ2-7, with 7 positions matching TRBD1. With V trimmed by 5 bases and J by 2 bases, 9 bases remained unmatched. The CDR3 runs to 15 residues. The germline gives CDR1 MDHEN, CDR2 SYDVKM. The CDR3, as DNA: TGTGCCAGCAGTCCGGGACAGCCCGGCACCTACGAGCAGTACTTA. This encodes CASSPGQPGTYEQYL.

This clonotype appeared a few times. V and J are TRBV29-1 and TRBJ2-5; either TRBD1 or TRBD2 may supply D (5 bases each). The CDR3 is 12 amino acids. CDR1 and CDR2 (germline): SQVTM, ANQGSEA. Trimming pared 3 bases from V and 5 bases from J, leaving 10 bases between. CDR3 amino acids: CSVDGTRETQYF. The CDR3 DNA reads as TGCAGCGTTGATGGGACCCGTGAGACCCAGTACTTC.

This clonotype was seen only once. The chain joins TRBV29-1 to TRBJ2-5, with D unresolved. Looked up from germline, CDR1 is SQVTM and CDR2 is ANQGSEA. V dropped 3 bases and J dropped 1 base, with 6 bases sitting between them. This CDR3 spans 12 amino acids. The CDR3 nucleotides read TGCAGCGTTGATCCTGGCCAAGAGACCCAGTACTTC. It codes for CSVDPGQETQYF.

The genes are TRBV7-2 and TRBJ2-5; D remains ambiguous. V was trimmed by 5 bases and J by 1 base, leaving 14 bases between them. Germline lookup yields CDR1 SGHTA and CDR2 FQGNSA. The CDR3 extends over 15 amino acids. For the CDR3, the DNA is TGTGCCAGCAGCCCACCCGGACGGACCCAAGAGACCCAGTACTTC. This gives the protein CASSPPGRTQETQYF.

Concerning this clonotype itself: A much larger clone is a single base away; this may be a read error. The V and J genes are TRBV20-1 and TRBJ2-7; D uncertain. The germline V and J ends were trimmed by 2 bases and 2 bases, with 4 bases remaining between them. This CDR3 is built from 11 residues. Germline CDR1 reads DFQATT; CDR2 reads SNEGSKA (reference sequence). The CDR3 spells CSARITYEQYF. The CDR3 DNA sequence: TGCAGTGCTAGAATCACCTACGAGCAGTACTTC.

This chain uses TRBV10-3 with TRBJ2-7; the D gene is possibly TRBD1 (6 bases). The CDR3 contains 16 residues. Germline V gene lookup returns CDR1 ENHRY and CDR2 SYGVKD. With 3 bases removed from V and 4 bases from J, the gap between germline ends came to 19 bases. CDR3 in DNA: TGTGCCATCAGTGATCCCCGACAGGTCAAGTCTTACGAGCAGTACTTC. Translated: CAISDPRQVKSYEQYF.

This clonotype appeared many times. The chain has TRBV21-1 and TRBJ2-4. TRBV21-1 is marked as a pseudogene. The CDR3 spans 16 residues. The CDR3 DNA reads as TGTGCCAGCAGCAATTTCACAGACAAAGCCAAAAACATTCAGTACTTC. It codes for CASSNFTDKAKNIQYF.